This T cell receptor (beta chain) derives from a study of CD8+CD57+ T cells in acquired aplastic anemia. Study information: An average of roughly 10 million reads for CD4+ cells was obtained from healthy donors.

General study findings and limits: Patients and controls shared 25 to 35 CD8+ CDR3 sequences, highly expressed in patients. CD8+ Simpson's diversity in patients was not significantly different from that in controls.

V trimming: 3 bases; J trimming: 3 bases; junction bases outside the gene matches: 5. CDR1 is MNHNS, CDR2 SASEGT, per germline. The CDR3 is made up of 14 amino acids. In its sample, this clonotype was seen many times. Its antigen is not identified. Genomic DNA, serving as template, underwent TCR beta VDJ and CDR3 profiling. TCRdb reprocessed the reads with MiXCR, giving one entry per CDR3 protein. The sample lists some 220,000 distinct CDR3 sequences, 34% occurring once. The source of this sequence is a human donor in good health, serving as a control. This chain joins TRBV6-1 and TRBJ2-7; 7 bases match TRBD1. Sequenced material: sorted CD4+, CD8+, or CD8+CD57+ T cells (not recorded which) from PBMCs. CDR3 region: CASSEPGQYYEQYF. In nucleotides, the CDR3 is TGTGCCAGCAGTGAGCCGGGACAGTACTACGAGCAGTACTTC.